These 8 T cell receptor beta chains came from one sample sequenced in a study of T cell repertoires in cytomegalovirus infection (dated by TCRdb to about 2019). Sequenced on an Illumina HiSeq 1500. The raw public reads went through TCRdb reprocessing: fastp at Q25, MiXCR clone calling, in-frame beta chains kept. Rows are unified per CDR3 protein, each entry keeping the most common DNA and genes. The sample table contains nearly 650,000 distinct CDR3 sequences; only one count was recorded for less than 25% of them. The top ten clones comprise 8% of the sample. Material for sequencing was CD8+ T cells from PBMCs. Receptors were obtained from a human donor in good health (CMV status not recorded). Some clones in this sample may be carry-over from other donors' samples.

This clonotype was counted between two and nine times. This chain links TRBV19 with TRBJ2-1; 10 nucleotides line up with TRBD1. The V segment lost 1 base and the J segment 5 bases; nucleotides outside the gene matches: 5. Per germline, CDR1 LNHDA and CDR2 SQIVND (reference sequence). The CDR3 has 16 residues. CDR3 nucleotide sequence: TGTGCCAGTAGTATAGGGGACAGGGGTCCTCACAATGAGCAGTTCTTC. Amino acid sequence: CASSIGDRGPHNEQFF. The full variable domain, in which reference TRBV19 and TRBJ2-1 provide the parts outside the CDR3, is DGGITQSPKYLFRKEGQNVTLSCEQNLNHDAMYWYRQDPGQGLRLIYYSQIVNDFQKGDIAEGYSVSREKKESFPLTVTSAQKNPTAFYLCASSIGDRGPHNEQFFGPGTRLTVL.

This rearrangement joins TRBV5-5 to TRBJ2-3; 8 nucleotides align to TRBD1. Germline lookup yields CDR1 SGHKS and CDR2 YYEKEE (reference sequence). This CDR3 region has 16 residues. The V segment lost 6 bases and the J segment 3 bases; nucleotides outside the gene matches: 12. In nucleotides, the CDR3 is TGTGCCAGCAACGGACAGGGCTACCGAACGACAGATACGCAGTATTTT. Its protein product is CASNGQGYRTTDTQYF.

The count of this clonotype is one. V and J are TRBV2 and TRBJ1-1; D unresolved. Between the trimmed V and J ends, which lost 7 bases and 7 bases, there was a span of 10 bases. Looked up from germline, CDR1 is SNHLY and CDR2 is FYNNEI. The CDR3 runs 11 residues. The CDR3 region is CASTRRLEAFF. CDR3 nucleotide sequence: TGTGCCAGCACGAGACGGCTTGAAGCTTTCTTT.

This clonotype showed up many times. This rearrangement joins TRBV29-1 to TRBJ2-3, with D perhaps being TRBD1 or TRBD2 (7 bases each). The germline V gene has CDR1 SQVTM and CDR2 ANQGSEA. CDR3 length: 13 amino acids. Trimming cost V 8 bases and J 4 bases, with 16 bases left between them. Written as DNA, the CDR3 is TGCAGCACCGACAGGGAGGGGGCAGATACGCAGTATTTT. It encodes CSTDREGADTQYF.

This rearrangement joins TRBV7-9 to TRBJ2-1; TRBD1 aligns across 7 bases. The CDR3 runs 17 residues. CDR1 and CDR2 (germline): SEHNR, FQNEAQ (reference sequence). Trimming cost V 4 bases and J 0 bases; bases outside gene matches: 9. The CDR3 spells CASSWAQTGSSYNEQFF. CDR3 nucleotides: TGTGCCAGCAGCTGGGCCCAGACAGGGAGCTCCTACAATGAGCAGTTCTTC.

As regards this clonotype: One end of the junction varies from germline; a read error may be responsible. The chain recombines TRBV7-1 with TRBJ1-2; D is ambiguous. TRBV7-1 falls under the ORF class, with uncertain function. CDR3 size: 14 residues. The DNA for the CDR3 is TGTGCCAACAGCTCCCTATCGGGTGGCTATGGCTACACCTTC. Translating gives CANSSLSGGYGYTF.

V is TRBV15 and J is TRBJ2-2, with D perhaps matching TRBD1 or TRBD2 (5 bases each). V was clipped by 5 bases and J by 7 bases, with 17 bases between them. Per germline, CDR1 LNHNV and CDR2 YYDKDF (reference sequence). CDR3 length: 15 amino acids. CDR3 in DNA: TGTGCCACCAGCTCAACTCCGGGGCGTGTCGGGGAGCTGTTTTTT. Translating gives CATSSTPGRVGELFF.

This clonotype was seen a few times. The chain has TRBV28 and TRBJ2-3, with D unresolved. The length of the CDR3 is 17 residues. Germline assignment: CDR1 MDHEN and CDR2 SYDVKM. Trimming took 3 bases from V and 3 from J, leaving 19 bases between them. The chain's CDR3 is CASSFMKGSGVTDTQYF. The CDR3 DNA is TGTGCCAGCAGTTTTATGAAGGGATCTGGGGTTACAGATACGCAGTATTTT.